Sequencing of this T cell receptor beta chain was carried out in a study of blood T cell repertoires in COVID-19. Per germline, CDR1 LNHDA and CDR2 SQIVND (reference sequence). This CDR3 has 13 amino acids. Trimming left V 6 bases short and J 8 bases short, with 16 bases between. Original data processing: Nucleated cell number was recorded as an estimate derived from reference gene primer amplification. Libraries were prepared by immunoSEQ multiplex PCR; TCRdb keeps only in-frame clonotypes and omits some of them. Clone size and the V and J calls come from that table; the DNA yielded D and trimming. The sample contains approximately 300,000 clones, roughly 88% of which appear only once.

J is TRBJ2-5 and V is TRBV19; weak D call: TRBD1 (6 bases). The material sequenced was peripheral blood. The sequence was collected from a woman aged 50 to 65 with acute or convalescent COVID-19. CDR3 DNA: TGTGCCAGTAGCGGACAGACCCGAGGTACCCAGTACTTC. Its translation is CASSGQTRGTQYF.